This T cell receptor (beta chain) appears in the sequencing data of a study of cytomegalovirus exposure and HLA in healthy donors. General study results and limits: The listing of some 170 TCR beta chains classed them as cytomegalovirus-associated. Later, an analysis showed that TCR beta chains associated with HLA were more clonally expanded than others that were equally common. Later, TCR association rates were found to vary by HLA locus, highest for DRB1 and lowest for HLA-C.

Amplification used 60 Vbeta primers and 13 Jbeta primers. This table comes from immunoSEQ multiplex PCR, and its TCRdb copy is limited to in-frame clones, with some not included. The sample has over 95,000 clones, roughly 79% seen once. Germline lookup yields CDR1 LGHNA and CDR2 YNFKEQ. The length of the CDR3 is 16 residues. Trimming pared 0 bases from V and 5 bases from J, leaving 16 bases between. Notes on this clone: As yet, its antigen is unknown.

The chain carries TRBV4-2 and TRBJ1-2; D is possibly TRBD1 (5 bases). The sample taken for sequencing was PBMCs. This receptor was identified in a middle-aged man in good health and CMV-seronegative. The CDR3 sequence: CASSQDPRVELYGYTF. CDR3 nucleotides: TGTGCCAGCAGCCAAGATCCCAGGGTTGAGCTATATGGCTACACCTTC.